The 3 T cell receptor beta chains in this list originate from one sample, sequenced in a study of cytomegalovirus exposure and HLA in healthy donors. Primers for the PCR totalled 60 Vbeta and 13 Jbeta. The protocol was immunoSEQ multiplex PCR, while the TCRdb copy is restricted to in-frame clones and leaves out a portion. Of more than 150,000 clones listed, 80% to 85% are singletons. The specimen was PBMCs. All receptors come from a middle-aged man in good health and CMV-seronegative.

This clone is a singleton in its sample. J is TRBJ2-2 and V is TRBV9; 8 positions match TRBD2. The J segment lost 3 bases and the V segment lost 4 bases, leaving 8 bases of the junction unmatched. CDR1 is SGDLS and CDR2 is YYNGEE in the germline V gene. The CDR3 has 16 residues. DNA for the CDR3: TGTGCCAGCAGCCCCTTCGGGGGGGGAGACACCGGGGAGCTGTTTTTT. It yields the protein CASSPFGGGDTGELFF.

The chain has TRBV7-9 and TRBJ2-7, with 7 bases aligning to TRBD1. V lost 4 bases and J lost 3; bases outside the gene matches: 21. The CDR3 has 19 amino acids. Germline V CDR1 and CDR2: SEHNR, FQNEAQ (reference sequence). This chain's CDR3 is CASSSYSVVRGTAYYEQYF. The CDR3, as DNA: TGTGCCAGCAGCTCATACTCAGTCGTTAGGGGGACAGCATACTACGAGCAGTACTTC.

This clone was observed a handful of times. V is TRBV6-5 and J is TRBJ1-1, with a weak D call TRBD1 (6 bases). The CDR3 is made up of 15 amino acids. The germline V and J ends were trimmed by 5 bases and 5 bases, with 18 bases remaining between them. Germline CDR1 reads MNHEY; CDR2 reads SVGAGI. The CDR3 nucleotides are TGTGCCAGCAGTCGTACCAACAGGGATGGTACTGAAGCTTTCTTT. It is translated as CASSRTNRDGTEAFF.